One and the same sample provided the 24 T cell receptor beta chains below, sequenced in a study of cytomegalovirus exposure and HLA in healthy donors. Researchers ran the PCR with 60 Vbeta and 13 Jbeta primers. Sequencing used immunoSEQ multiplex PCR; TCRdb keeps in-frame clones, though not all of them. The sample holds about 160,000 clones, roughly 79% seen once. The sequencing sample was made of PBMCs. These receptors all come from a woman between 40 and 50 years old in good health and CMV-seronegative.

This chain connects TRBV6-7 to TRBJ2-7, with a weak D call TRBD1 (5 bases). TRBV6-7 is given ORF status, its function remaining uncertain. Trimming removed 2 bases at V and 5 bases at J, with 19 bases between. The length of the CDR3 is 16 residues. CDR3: CASSYRFWGGRDEQYF. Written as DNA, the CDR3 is TGTGCCAGCAGTTACCGTTTTTGGGGCGGTCGAGACGAGCAGTACTTC.

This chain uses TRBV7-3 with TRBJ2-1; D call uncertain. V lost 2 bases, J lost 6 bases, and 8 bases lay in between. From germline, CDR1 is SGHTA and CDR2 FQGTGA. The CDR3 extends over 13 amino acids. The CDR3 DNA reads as TGTGCCAGCAGCTTAGGAGTAATCAATGAGCAGTTCTTC. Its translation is CASSLGVINEQFF.

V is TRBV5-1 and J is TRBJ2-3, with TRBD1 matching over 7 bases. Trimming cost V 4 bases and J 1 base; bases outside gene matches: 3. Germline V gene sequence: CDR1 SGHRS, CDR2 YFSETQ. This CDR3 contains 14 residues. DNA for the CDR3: TGCGCCAGCAGCCTCGGGACAGGCACAGATACGCAGTATTTT. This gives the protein CASSLGTGTDTQYF.

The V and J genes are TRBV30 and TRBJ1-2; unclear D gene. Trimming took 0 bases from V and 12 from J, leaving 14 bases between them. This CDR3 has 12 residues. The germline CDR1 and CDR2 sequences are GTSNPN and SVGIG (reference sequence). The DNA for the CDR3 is TGTGCCTGGAGTGTAGGTGAGGGTTATGACACCTTC. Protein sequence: CAWSVGEGYDTF.

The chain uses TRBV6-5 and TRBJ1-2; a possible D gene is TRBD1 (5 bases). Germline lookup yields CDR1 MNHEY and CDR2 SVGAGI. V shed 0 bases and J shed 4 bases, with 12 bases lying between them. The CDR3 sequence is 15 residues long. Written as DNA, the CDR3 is TGTGCCAGCAGTTACTCGGGGGGTGGGAGCTATGGCTACACCTTC. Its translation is CASSYSGGGSYGYTF.

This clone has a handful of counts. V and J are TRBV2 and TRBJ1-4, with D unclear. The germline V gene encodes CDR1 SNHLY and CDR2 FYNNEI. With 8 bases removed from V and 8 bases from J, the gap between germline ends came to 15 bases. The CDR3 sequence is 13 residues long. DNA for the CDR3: TGTGCCAGCTCGATAACCCGAGGGGAAAAACTGTTTTTT. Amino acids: CASSITRGEKLFF.

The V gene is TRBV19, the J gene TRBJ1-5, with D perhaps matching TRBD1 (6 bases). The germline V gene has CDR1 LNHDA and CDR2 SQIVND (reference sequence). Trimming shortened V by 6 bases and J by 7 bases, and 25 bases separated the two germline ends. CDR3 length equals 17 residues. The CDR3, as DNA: TGTGCCAGTAGCATCGGCACCTGGACGGGGGGCGAGCAGCCCCAGCATTTT. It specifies CASSIGTWTGGEQPQHF.

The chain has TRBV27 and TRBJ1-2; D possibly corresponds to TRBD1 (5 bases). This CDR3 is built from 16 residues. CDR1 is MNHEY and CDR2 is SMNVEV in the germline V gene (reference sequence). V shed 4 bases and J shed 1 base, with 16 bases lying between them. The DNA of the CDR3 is TGTGCCAGCAGTTCGACAGTGCGCGGCAGTAACTATGGCTACACCTTC. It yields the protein CASSSTVRGSNYGYTF.

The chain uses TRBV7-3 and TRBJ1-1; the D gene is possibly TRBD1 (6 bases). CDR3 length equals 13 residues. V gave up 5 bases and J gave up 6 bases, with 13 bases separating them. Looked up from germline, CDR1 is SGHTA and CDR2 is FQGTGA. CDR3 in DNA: TGTGCCAGCAGCCCAACAGGGCTGGCTGAAGCTTTCTTT. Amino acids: CASSPTGLAEAFF.

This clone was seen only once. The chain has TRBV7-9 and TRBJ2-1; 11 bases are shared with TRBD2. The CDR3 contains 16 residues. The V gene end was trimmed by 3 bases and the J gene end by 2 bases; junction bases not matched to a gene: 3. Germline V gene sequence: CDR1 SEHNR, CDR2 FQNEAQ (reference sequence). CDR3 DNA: TGTGCCAGCAGCTTTAGCGGGAGGGTCGCCTACAATGAGCAGTTCTTC. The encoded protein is CASSFSGRVAYNEQFF. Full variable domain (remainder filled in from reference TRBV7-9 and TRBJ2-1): DTGVSQNPRHKITKRGQNVTFRCDPISEHNRLYWYRQTLGQGPEFLTYFQNEAQLEKSRLLSDRFSAERPKGSFSTLEIQRTEQGDSAMYLCASSFSGRVAYNEQFFGPGTRLTVL.

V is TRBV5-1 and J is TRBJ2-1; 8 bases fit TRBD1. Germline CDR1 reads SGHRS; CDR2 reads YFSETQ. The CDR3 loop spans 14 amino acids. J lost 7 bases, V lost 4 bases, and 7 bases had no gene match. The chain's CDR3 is CASSMQGAKNEQFF. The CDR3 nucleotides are TGCGCCAGCAGCATGCAGGGGGCGAAAAATGAGCAGTTCTTC.

In nucleotides, the CDR3 is TGCGCCAGCAGCTACGAGGGACAGGGGGCCACAGATACGCAGTATTTT. It is translated as CASSYEGQGATDTQYF. The rearrangement links TRBV5-1 to TRBJ2-3; 12 nucleotides line up with TRBD1. J gave up 2 bases and V 3 bases, and 4 bases lay outside the gene matches. Per the germline V gene, CDR1 is SGHRS and CDR2 is YFSETQ. The CDR3 is 16 residues long.

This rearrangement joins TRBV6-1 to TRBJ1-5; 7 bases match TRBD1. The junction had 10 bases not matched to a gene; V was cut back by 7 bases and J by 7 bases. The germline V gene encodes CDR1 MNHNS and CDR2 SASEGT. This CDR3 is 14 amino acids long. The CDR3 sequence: CASTNQGERQPQHF. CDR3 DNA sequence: TGTGCCAGCACGAACCAGGGGGAACGGCAGCCCCAGCATTTT.

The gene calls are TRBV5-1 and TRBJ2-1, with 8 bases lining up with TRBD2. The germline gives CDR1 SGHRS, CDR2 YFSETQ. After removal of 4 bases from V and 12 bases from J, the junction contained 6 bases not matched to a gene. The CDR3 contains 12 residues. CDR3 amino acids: CASSITSGMQFF. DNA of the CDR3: TGCGCCAGCAGCATCACTAGCGGTATGCAGTTCTTC.

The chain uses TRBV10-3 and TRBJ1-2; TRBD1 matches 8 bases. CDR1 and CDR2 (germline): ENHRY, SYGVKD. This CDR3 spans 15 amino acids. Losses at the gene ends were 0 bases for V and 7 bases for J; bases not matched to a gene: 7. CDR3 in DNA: TGTGCCATCAGTGAGTCGAGGGCAGGGGGCGGTGGCTACACCTTC. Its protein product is CAISESRAGGGGYTF.

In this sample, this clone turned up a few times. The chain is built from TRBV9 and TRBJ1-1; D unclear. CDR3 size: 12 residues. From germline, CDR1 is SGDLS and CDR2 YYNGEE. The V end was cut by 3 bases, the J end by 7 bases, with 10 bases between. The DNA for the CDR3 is TGTGCCAGCAGCGAAACAAATAATGAAGCTTTCTTT. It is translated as CASSETNNEAFF.

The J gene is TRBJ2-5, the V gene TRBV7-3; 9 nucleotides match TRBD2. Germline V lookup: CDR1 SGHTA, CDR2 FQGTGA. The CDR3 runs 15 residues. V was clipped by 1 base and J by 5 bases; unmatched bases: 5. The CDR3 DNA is TGTGCCAGCAGCTTAAGAAGCGGGAGGTTGGAGACCCAGTACTTC. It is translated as CASSLRSGRLETQYF.

CDR3 in amino acids: CASSLNSGQGYGYTF. In DNA form, the CDR3 reads TGTGCCAGCAGCTTAAATAGCGGACAGGGCTATGGCTACACCTTC. The chain is built from TRBV7-3 and TRBJ1-2; 8 nucleotides line up with TRBD1. This CDR3 is 15 amino acids long. Germline V gives CDR1 SGHTA, CDR2 FQGTGA. V was pared by 1 base and J by 4 bases, with 5 bases of the junction left unmatched. Drawing the rest from reference TRBV7-3 and TRBJ1-2, the complete variable domain is GAGVSQTPSNKVTEKGKYVELRCDPISGHTALYWYRQSLGQGPEFLIYFQGTGAADDSGLPNDRFFAVRPEGSVSTLKIQRTERGDSAVYLCASSLNSGQGYGYTFGSGTRLTVV.

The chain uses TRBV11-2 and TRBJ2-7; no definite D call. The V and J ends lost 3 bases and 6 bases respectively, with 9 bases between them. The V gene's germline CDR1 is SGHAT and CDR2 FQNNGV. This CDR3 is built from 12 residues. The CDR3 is CASSFTESEQYF. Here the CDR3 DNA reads TGTGCCAGCAGCTTTACCGAGAGCGAGCAGTACTTC. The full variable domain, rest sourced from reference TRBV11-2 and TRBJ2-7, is EAGVAQSPRYKIIEKRQSVAFWCNPISGHATLYWYQQILGQGPKLLIQFQNNGVVDDSQLPKDRFSAERLKGVDSTLKIQPAKLEDSAVYLCASSFTESEQYFGPGTRLTVT.

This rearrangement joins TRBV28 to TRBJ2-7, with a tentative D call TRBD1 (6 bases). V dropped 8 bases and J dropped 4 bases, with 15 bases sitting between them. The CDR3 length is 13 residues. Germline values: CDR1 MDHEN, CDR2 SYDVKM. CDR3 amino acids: CASGLGAVYEQYF. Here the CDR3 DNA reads TGTGCCAGCGGCTTGGGGGCGGTATACGAGCAGTACTTC.

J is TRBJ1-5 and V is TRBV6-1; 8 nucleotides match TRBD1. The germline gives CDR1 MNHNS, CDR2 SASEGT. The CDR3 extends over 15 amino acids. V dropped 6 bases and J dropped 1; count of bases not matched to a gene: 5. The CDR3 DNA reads TGTGCCAGCAGGGAGACAGGGGCGAGCAATCAGCCCCAGCATTTT. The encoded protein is CASRETGASNQPQHF.

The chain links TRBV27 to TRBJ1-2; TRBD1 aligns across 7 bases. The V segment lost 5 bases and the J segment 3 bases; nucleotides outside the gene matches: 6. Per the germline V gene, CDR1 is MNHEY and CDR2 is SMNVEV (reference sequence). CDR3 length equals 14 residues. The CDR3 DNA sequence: TGTGCCAGCAGTCGCGGGACAGCCGACTATGGCTACACCTTC. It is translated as CASSRGTADYGYTF.

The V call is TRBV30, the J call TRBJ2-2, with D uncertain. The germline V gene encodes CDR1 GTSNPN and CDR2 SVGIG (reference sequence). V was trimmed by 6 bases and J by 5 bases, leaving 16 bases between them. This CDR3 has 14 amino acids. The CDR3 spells CACPRLSSTGELFF. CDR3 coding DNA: TGTGCCTGCCCCAGGTTAAGTTCTACCGGGGAGCTGTTTTTT.

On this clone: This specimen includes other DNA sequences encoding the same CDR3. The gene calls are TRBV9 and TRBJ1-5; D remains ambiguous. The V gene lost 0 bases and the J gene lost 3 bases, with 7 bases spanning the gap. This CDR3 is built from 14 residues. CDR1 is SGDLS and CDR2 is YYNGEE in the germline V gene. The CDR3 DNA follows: TGTGCCAGCAGCGTAGGGCCCAACAATCAGCCCCAGCATTTT. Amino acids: CASSVGPNNQPQHF.